This T cell receptor beta chain is from a study of spatial heterogeneity in lung cancer. TCRdb reanalysed the 5' RACE reads using MiXCR and keeps one entry per CDR3 protein. The sample carries around 9,700 distinct CDR3 sequences, roughly 8% recorded once. V was pared by 2 bases and J by 2 bases, with 4 bases between. CDR1 SNHLY and CDR2 FYNNEI come from the germline V gene. The length of the CDR3 is 13 residues. Time point denoted: sample taken at primary tumor resection. Study results and limitations: Mutation counts in tumors were tracked by counts of expanded intratumoral alpha and beta TCRs.

This clonotype has a count of ten or more. The antigen is unknown. A library prepared for alpha chains yielded this beta chain as an off-target read; its size is of little meaning. This rearrangement joins TRBV2 to TRBJ1-3; no firm D call. Sequencing was performed on lung tumor tissue, taken at surgery. The sequence was collected from a female donor with early-stage non-small cell lung cancer. The CDR3 region has the DNA TGTGCCAGCAGTGAATATGCTGGAAACACCATATATTTT. Amino acid sequence: CASSEYAGNTIYF.